This TCR beta chain was documented in a study of blood T cell repertoires in COVID-19. Looking at the study overall: The origin of the acute and convalescent COVID-19 samples was the United States, Italy and Spain.

V trimming: 7 bases; J trimming: 1 base; junction bases outside the gene matches: 3. The CDR3 runs to 13 residues. Germline lookup yields CDR1 MDHEN and CDR2 SYDVKM. A Seattle source enrolled patients during active infection and followed them longitudinally. The repertoire was sequenced with immunoSEQ multiplex PCR; TCRdb's copy has only in-frame clones and lacks some. The data show about 200,000 clones, with approximately 86% seen just once and 0.9% to 0.95% held by the top ten. V is TRBV28 and J is TRBJ1-2; 7 bases line up with TRBD1. Sequences were obtained from peripheral blood. This sequence originates from a man in his sixties with COVID-19, enrolled during active disease. CDR3 bases: TGTGCCAGCATCCAGGGGGATAACTATGGCTACACCTTC. The encoded protein is CASIQGDNYGYTF.